This T cell receptor beta chain was identified in a study of beta chain features in type 1 diabetes. Germline lookup yields CDR1 SGHTA and CDR2 FQGNSA. The CDR3 loop spans 14 amino acids. V was pared by 2 bases and J by 4 bases, with 12 bases between. The investigators reverse transcribed all of the isolated RNA, so they sequenced expressed TCRB transcripts. Profiled with immunoSEQ multiplex PCR; TCRdb holds only in-frame clones, not every one. The sample includes 630,000 or so clones, more than 13% seen only once; the top ten take approximately 0.042%. Study results and limitations: Shorter TCRB CDR3s, moderately but significantly so, were found in Type 1 diabetes patients in all four CD4+ subsets.

This clone has only a few counts. Antigen unknown. The TCR comes from a man younger than 35 with type 1 diabetes. V gene TRBV7-2 combines with J gene TRBJ2-7; D is perhaps TRBD2 (6 bases). Sequences were obtained from naive CD4+ T cells from blood. CDR3 nucleotide sequence: TGTGCCAGCAGCTTACTGGGAGGCGTTTACGAGCAGTACTTC. Translation gives CASSLLGGVYEQYF.